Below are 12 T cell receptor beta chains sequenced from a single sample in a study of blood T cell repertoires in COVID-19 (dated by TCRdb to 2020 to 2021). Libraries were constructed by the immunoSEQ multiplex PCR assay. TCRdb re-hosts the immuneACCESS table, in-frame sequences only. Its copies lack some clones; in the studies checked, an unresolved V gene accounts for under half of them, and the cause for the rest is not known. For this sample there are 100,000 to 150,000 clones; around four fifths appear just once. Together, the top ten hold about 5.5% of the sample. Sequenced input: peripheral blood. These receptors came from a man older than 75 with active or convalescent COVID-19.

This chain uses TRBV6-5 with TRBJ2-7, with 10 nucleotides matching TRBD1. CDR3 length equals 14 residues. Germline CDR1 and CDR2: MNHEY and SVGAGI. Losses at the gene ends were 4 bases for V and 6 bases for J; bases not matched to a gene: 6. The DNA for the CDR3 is TGTGCCAGCAGTTCCAGGACAGGGGGTTTCGAGCAGTACTTC. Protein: CASSSRTGGFEQYF.

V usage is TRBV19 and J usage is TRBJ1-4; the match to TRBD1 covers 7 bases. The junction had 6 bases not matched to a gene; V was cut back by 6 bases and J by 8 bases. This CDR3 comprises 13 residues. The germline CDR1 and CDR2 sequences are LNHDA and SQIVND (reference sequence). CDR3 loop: CASSATGWEKLFF. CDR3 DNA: TGTGCCAGTAGCGCGACAGGGTGGGAAAAACTGTTTTTT. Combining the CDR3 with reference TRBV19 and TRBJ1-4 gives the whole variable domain DGGITQSPKYLFRKEGQNVTLSCEQNLNHDAMYWYRQDPGQGLRLIYYSQIVNDFQKGDIAEGYSVSREKKESFPLTVTSAQKNPTAFYLCASSATGWEKLFFGSGTQLSVL.

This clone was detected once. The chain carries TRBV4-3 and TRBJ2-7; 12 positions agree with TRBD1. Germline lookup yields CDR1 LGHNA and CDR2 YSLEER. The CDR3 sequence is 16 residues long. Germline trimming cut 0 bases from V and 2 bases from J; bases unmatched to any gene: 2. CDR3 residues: CASSQEGDRGPYEQYF. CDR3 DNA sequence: TGCGCCAGCAGCCAAGAAGGGGACAGGGGGCCCTACGAGCAGTACTTC.

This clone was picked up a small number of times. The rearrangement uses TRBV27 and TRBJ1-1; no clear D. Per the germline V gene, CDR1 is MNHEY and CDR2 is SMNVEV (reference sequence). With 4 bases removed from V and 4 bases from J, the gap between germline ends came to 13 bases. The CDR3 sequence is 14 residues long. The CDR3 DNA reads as TGTGCCAGCAGTTCACGACCTTGGGCCACTGAAGCTTTCTTT. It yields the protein CASSSRPWATEAFF.

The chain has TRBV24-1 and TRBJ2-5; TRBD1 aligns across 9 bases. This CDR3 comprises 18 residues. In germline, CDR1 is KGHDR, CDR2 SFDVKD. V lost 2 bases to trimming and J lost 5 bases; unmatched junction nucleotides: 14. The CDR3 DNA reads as TGTGCCACCAGTGATTCTACTAAGGGGACAGGGTTAAGGGAGACCCAGTACTTC. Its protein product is CATSDSTKGTGLRETQYF.

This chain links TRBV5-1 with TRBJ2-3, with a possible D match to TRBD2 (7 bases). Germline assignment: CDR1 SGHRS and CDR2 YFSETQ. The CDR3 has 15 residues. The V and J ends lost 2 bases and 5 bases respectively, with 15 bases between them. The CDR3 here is CASSFSRGGQDTQYF. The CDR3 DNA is TGCGCCAGCAGCTTCTCGAGGGGGGGCCAAGATACGCAGTATTTT.

The CDR3 loop is CASSLAPGAGGLLSYEQYF. For the CDR3, the DNA is TGTGCCAGCAGCTTAGCCCCGGGAGCGGGGGGCCTCCTTTCCTACGAGCAGTACTTC. V and J are TRBV7-9 and TRBJ2-7; TRBD2 agrees at 9 bases. In germline, CDR1 is SEHNR, CDR2 FQNEAQ (reference sequence). Losses at the gene ends were 0 bases for V and 1 base for J; bases not matched to a gene: 13. The CDR3 is 19 amino acids.

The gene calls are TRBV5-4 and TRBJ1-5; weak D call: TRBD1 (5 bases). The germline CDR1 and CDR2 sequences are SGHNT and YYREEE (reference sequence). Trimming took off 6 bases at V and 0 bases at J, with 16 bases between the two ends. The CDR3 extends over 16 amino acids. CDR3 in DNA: TGTGCCAGCAAAAATCCGGGGGAGAATAGCAATCAGCCCCAGCATTTT. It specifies CASKNPGENSNQPQHF.

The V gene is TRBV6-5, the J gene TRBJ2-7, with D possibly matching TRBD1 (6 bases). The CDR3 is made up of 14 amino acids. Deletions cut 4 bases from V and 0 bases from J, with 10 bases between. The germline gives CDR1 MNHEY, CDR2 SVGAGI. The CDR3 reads CASSLQGISYEQYF. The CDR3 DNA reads TGTGCCAGCAGTTTACAGGGTATCTCCTACGAGCAGTACTTC.

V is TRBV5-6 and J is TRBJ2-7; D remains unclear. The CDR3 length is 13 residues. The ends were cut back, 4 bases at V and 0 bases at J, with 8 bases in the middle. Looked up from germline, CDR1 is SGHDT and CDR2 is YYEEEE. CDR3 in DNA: TGTGCCAGCAGCCGGGTTAGCTCCTACGAGCAGTACTTC. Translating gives CASSRVSSYEQYF.

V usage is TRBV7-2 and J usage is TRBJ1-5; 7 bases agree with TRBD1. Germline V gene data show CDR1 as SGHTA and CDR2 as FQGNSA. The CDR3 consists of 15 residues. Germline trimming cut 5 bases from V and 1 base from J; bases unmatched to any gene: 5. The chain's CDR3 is CASSRQGRSNQPQHF. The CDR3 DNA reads TGTGCCAGCAGCAGACAGGGTAGGAGCAATCAGCCCCAGCATTTT.

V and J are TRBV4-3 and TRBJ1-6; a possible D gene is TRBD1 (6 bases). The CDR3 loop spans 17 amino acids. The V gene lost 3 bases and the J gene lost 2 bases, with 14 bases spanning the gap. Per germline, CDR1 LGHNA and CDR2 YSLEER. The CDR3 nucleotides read TGCGCCAGCAGCCAGGGGCAGGGGTGGACCTATAATTCACCCCTCCACTTT. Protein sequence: CASSQGQGWTYNSPLHF.